This T cell receptor (beta chain) originates from a study of shared clonotypes between healthy human individuals. Study at large: Aged 18 to 49, the donors were two women and three men. Each donor's CD4 naive and CD4 memory cells filled three plates apiece, CD8 naive two, and CD8 memory one. Study results and limitations: Clonotypes shared by all four donors outscored non-shared clonotypes in generation probability. Researchers sampled only blood; tissue repertoires likely differ.

Of note for this clone: What it recognizes is unknown.

Naive CD8 cells lacked CD45RO, underwent positive selection for CCR7 and left out terminally differentiated effector memory CD45RA+ cells. Profiling relied on immunoSEQ multiplex PCR, and the TCRdb table lists in-frame clones only, not all of them. The repertoire holds 750,000 to 1,000,000 clones, 90% to 95% seen once, with about 24% in the top ten. The clonotype comes from a man under 40 in good health. The sequencing input was naive CD8+ T cells sorted from blood.

The CDR3 DNA reads as TGTGCCAGCAGTGAGGCGGGGAGGAACACTGAAGCTTTCTTT. Amino acid sequence: CASSEAGRNTEAFF. The V and J genes are TRBV25-1 and TRBJ1-1; D not resolved. Germline V lookup: CDR1 MGHDK, CDR2 SYGVNS. Trimming cost V 3 bases and J 1 base, with 9 bases left between them. The CDR3 is made up of 14 amino acids.